A single sample is the source of the 5 T cell receptor beta chains below, sequenced in a study of control samples from healthy donors and cancer patients. The protocol was immunoSEQ multiplex PCR, while the TCRdb copy is restricted to in-frame clones and leaves out a portion. The data contain some 140,000 clones, roughly 94% of them seen just once; the ten biggest clones take up 14%. The specimen was PBMCs. The source of these receptors is a man in his sixties with colorectal cancer.

The V gene is TRBV18, the J gene TRBJ2-7, with TRBD2 identical over 7 bases. This CDR3 has 13 amino acids. V gave up 2 bases and J gave up 3 bases; unmatched junction bases: 1. Germline-derived CDR1 and CDR2 are KGHSH and LQKENI. CDR3 sequence: CASSPWEGYEQYF. For the CDR3, the DNA is TGTGCCAGCTCACCATGGGAGGGCTACGAGCAGTACTTC. Drawing the rest from reference TRBV18 and TRBJ2-7, the complete variable domain is NAGVMQNPRHLVRRRGQEARLRCSPMKGHSHVYWYRQLPEEGLKFMVYLQKENIIDESGMPKERFSAEFPKEGPSILRIQQVVRGDSAAYFCASSPWEGYEQYFGPGTRLTVT.

In this sample, this clone turned up a few times. The rearrangement uses TRBV29-1 and TRBJ1-2; 7 nucleotides align to TRBD1. The trim removed 4 bases at V and 3 bases at J, leaving 5 bases unmatched. CDR1 and CDR2 from the germline V gene are SQVTM and ANQGSEA. The CDR3 contains 13 residues. This CDR3 reads CSVGQGVDYGYTF. The DNA for the CDR3 is TGCAGCGTTGGTCAGGGGGTAGACTATGGCTACACCTTC.

The chain is built from TRBV7-2 and TRBJ2-7, with a possible D match to TRBD2 (5 bases). Germline loops: CDR1 SGHTA, CDR2 FQGNSA. The ends were cut back, 2 bases at V and 6 bases at J, with 11 bases in the middle. The CDR3 is made up of 13 amino acids. The CDR3 is CASSLLGLAEQYF. The CDR3 region has the DNA TGTGCCAGCAGCTTATTAGGGCTAGCCGAGCAGTACTTC. The full variable domain, in which reference TRBV7-2 and TRBJ2-7 provide the parts outside the CDR3, is GAGVSQSPSNKVTEKGKDVELRCDPISGHTALYWYRQSLGQGLEFLIYFQGNSAPDKSGLPSDRFSAERTGGSVSTLTIQRTQQEDSAVYLCASSLLGLAEQYFGPGTRLTVT.

V and J are TRBV14 and TRBJ2-5; tentative D call: TRBD2 (5 bases). Germline V gene sequence: CDR1 SGHDN, CDR2 FVKESK. V was shortened by 4 bases and J by 5 bases, with 11 bases between the two germline ends. CDR3 length: 13 amino acids. The chain's CDR3 is CASSLHSGETQYF. CDR3 nucleotide sequence: TGTGCCAGCAGCCTACACTCGGGGGAGACCCAGTACTTC.

The chain links TRBV6-5 to TRBJ1-5, with a possible D match to TRBD1 (5 bases). Trimming removed 2 bases at V and 4 bases at J, with 9 bases between. This CDR3 contains 14 residues. The germline V gene encodes CDR1 MNHEY and CDR2 SVGAGI. The CDR3 loop reads CASSYTGVNQPQHF. CDR3 coding DNA: TGTGCCAGCAGTTACACGGGGGTGAATCAGCCCCAGCATTTT.